The source of this TCR beta chain is a study of blood T cell repertoires in COVID-19. Study as a whole: T cells, B-cell-depleted T cells, or PBMCs supplied cDNA or gDNA.

Original processing methods: Estimation of nucleated cell counts was performed using reference gene primer amplification. The table came from immunoSEQ multiplex PCR; TCRdb's copy has only in-frame clones and leaves some out. The DNA gave D and trimming, while V, J and clone size come from that table. Altogether roughly 430,000 clones are present, around 90% being singletons, with the ten largest covering roughly 2%. Germline V gives CDR1 SGHRS, CDR2 YFSETQ. V shed 3 bases and J 0 bases; nucleotides not matched to a gene: 12. This CDR3 spans 18 amino acids. Participants' reported clinical history set cohort assignment.

This clonotype was sampled from a woman between 40 and 55 years old with acute COVID-19. Sequenced: PBMCs or T cells enriched from blood (not recorded which). The gene calls are TRBV5-1 and TRBJ2-3; TRBD2 matches at 8 bases. The CDR3: CASSWGPRAGESTDTQYF. The CDR3 DNA reads as TGCGCCAGCAGCTGGGGACCCCGAGCGGGGGAAAGCACAGATACGCAGTATTTT.